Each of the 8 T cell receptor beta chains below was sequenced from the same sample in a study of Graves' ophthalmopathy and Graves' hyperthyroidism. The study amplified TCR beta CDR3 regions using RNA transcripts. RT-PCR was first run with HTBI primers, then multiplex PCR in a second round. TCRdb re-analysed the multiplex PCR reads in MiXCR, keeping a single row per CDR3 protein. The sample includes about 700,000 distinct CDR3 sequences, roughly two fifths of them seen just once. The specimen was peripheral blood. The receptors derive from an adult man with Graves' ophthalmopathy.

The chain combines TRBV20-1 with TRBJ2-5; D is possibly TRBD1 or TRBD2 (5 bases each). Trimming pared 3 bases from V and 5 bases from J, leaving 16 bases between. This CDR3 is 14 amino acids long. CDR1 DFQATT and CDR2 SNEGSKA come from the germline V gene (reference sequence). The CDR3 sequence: CSARGRREHETQYF. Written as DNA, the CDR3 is TGCAGTGCTAGGGGTCGCAGGGAGCACGAGACCCAGTACTTC.

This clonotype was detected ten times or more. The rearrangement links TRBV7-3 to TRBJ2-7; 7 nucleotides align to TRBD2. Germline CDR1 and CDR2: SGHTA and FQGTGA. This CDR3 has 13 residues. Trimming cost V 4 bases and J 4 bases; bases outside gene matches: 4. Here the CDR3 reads CASSSASGYEQYF. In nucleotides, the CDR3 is TGTGCCAGCAGCTCCGCTAGCGGATACGAGCAGTACTTC.

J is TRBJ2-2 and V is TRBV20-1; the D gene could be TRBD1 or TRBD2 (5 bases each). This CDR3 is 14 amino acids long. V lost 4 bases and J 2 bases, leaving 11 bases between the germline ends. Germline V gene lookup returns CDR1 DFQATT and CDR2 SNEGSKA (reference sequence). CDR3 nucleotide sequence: TGCAGTGCTAATGGGGGTCTCAACACCGGGGAGCTGTTTTTT. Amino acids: CSANGGLNTGELFF.

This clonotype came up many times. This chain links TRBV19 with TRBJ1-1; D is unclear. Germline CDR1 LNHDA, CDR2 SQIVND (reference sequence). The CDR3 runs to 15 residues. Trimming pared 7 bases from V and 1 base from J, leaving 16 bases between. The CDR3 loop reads CASTSEGGTNTEAFF. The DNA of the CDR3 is TGTGCCAGTACCTCAGAGGGAGGAACGAACACTGAAGCTTTCTTT.

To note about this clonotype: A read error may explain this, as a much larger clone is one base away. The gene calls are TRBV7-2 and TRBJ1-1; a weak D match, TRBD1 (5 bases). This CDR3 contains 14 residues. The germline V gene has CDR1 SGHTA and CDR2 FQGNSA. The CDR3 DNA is TGTGCCAGCAGCGTCAAGCTCCTGGACACTGAAGCTTCCTTT. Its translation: CASSVKLLDTEASF.

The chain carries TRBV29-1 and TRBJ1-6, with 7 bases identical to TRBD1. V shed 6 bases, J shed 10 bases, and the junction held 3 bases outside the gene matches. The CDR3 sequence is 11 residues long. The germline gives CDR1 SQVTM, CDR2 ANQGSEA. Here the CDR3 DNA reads TGCAGCGTAGCAGGGGGATCACCCCTCCACTTT. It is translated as CSVAGGSPLHF.

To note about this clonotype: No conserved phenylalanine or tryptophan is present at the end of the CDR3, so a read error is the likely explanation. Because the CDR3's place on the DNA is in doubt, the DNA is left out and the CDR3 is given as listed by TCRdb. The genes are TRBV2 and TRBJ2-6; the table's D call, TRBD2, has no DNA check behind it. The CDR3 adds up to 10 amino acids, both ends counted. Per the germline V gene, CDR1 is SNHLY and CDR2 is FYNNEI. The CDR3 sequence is CASSQGTSDT.

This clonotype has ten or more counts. CDR3 in amino acids: CASSFPRWVQPQHF. As DNA, the CDR3 is TGTGCCAGCAGCTTTCCCCGGTGGGTTCAGCCCCAGCATTTT. The chain is built from TRBV13 and TRBJ1-5, with unresolved D. Trimming stripped 3 bases from V and 6 bases from J, with 12 bases between. The CDR3 is 14 residues long. Germline CDR1 reads PRHDT; CDR2 reads FYEKMQ (reference sequence).